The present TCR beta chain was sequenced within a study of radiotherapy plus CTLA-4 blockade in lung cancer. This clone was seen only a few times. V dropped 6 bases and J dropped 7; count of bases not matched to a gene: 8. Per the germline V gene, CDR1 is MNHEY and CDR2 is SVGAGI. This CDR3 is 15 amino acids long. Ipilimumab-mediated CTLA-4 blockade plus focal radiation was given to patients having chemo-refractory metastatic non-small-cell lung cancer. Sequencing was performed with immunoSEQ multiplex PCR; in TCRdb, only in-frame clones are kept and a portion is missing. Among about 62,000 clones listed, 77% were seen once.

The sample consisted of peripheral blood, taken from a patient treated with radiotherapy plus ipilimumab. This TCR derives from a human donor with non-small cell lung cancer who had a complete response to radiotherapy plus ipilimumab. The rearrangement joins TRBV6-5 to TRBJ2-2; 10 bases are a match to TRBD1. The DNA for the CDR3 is TGTGCCAGCAGAAGGGGGGGACAGGGGATCGGGGAGCTGTTTTTT. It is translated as CASRRGGQGIGELFF.